This paragraph reports one TCR beta chain. Antigen: not known. Germline trimming cut 5 bases from V and 4 bases from J; bases unmatched to any gene: 6. The CDR3 has 16 residues. Germline assignment: CDR1 SGHTA and CDR2 FQGTGA. Vbeta (60) and Jbeta (13) primers were used in the PCR. Generated by immunoSEQ multiplex PCR, the TCRdb table keeps only in-frame clones and is missing some. The table has some 100,000 clones, roughly 82% seen once. This sample was taken from a study of cytomegalovirus exposure and HLA in healthy donors. Study results and limitations: The likely explanation for a cluster of highly shared sequence variants was sequencing artifact. As was reported, the HLA-A and HLA-B alleles of most subjects were accurately predicted from TCR beta sequences.

This TCR derives from a woman under 30 in good health and CMV-seronegative. Input material: PBMCs. The chain is built from TRBV7-3 and TRBJ2-5; 14 positions match TRBD2. The CDR3 DNA sequence: TGTGCCAGCAGCACCCGGACTAGCGGGGGGCCAGAGACCCAGTACTTC. This sequence encodes CASSTRTSGGPETQYF.